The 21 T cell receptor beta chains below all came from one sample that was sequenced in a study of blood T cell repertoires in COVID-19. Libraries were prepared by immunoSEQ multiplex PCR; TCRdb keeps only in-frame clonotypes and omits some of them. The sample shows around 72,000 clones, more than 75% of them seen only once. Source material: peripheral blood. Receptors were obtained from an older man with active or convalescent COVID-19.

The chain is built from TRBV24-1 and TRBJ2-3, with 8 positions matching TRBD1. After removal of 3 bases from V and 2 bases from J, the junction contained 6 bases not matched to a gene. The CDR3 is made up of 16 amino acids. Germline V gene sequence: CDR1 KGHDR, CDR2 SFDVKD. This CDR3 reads CATSDTGQGATDTQYF. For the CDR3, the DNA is TGTGCCACCAGTGATACAGGCCAGGGGGCCACAGATACGCAGTATTTT.

The CDR3 sequence: CASSPLTGNEQYF. The CDR3 coding sequence is TGTGCCAGCAGCCCACTAACAGGGAACGAGCAGTACTTC. The rearrangement links TRBV3-1 (or the pseudogene TRBV3-2) to TRBJ2-7; perhaps TRBD1 as D (6 bases). Trimming removed 4 bases from V and 5 bases from J, with 12 bases in between. The germline V gene has CDR1 LGHDT and CDR2 YNNKEL (reference sequence). The CDR3 is 13 amino acids.

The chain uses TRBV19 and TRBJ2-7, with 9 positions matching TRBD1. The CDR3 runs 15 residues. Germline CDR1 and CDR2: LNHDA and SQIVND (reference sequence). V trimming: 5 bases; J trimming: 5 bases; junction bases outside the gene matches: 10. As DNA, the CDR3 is TGTGCCAGTAGTCCCCGTTTACAGGGGGCCAACGAGCAGTACTTC. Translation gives CASSPRLQGANEQYF.

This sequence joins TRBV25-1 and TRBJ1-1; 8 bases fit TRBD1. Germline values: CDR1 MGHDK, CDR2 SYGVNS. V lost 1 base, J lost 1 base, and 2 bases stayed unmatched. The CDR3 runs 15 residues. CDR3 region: CASSELDRANTEAFF. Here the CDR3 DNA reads TGTGCCAGCAGTGAATTGGACAGGGCGAACACTGAAGCTTTCTTT.

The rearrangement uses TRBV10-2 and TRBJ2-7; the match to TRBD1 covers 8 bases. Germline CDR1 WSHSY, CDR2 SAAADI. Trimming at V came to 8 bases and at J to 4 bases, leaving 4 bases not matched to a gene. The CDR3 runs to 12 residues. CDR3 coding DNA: TGCGCCAGCCTAACAGGGGGGTACGAGCAGTACTTC. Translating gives CASLTGGYEQYF.

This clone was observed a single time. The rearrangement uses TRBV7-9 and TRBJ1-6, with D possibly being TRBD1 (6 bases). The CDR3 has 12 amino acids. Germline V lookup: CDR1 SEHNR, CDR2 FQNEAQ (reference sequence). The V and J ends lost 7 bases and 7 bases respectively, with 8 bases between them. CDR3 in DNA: TGTGCCAGCACACAGGGAAATTCACCCCTCCACTTT. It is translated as CASTQGNSPLHF.

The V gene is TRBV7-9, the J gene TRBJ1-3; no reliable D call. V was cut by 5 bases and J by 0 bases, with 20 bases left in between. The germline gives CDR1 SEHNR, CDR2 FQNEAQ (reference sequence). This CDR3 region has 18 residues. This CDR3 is CASSGRTRADYSGNTIYF. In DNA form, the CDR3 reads TGTGCCAGCAGCGGACGGACGAGGGCGGATTACTCTGGAAACACCATATATTTT. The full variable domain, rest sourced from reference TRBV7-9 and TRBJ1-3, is DTGVSQNPRHKITKRGQNVTFRCDPISEHNRLYWYRQTLGQGPEFLTYFQNEAQLEKSRLLSDRFSAERPKGSFSTLEIQRTEQGDSAMYLCASSGRTRADYSGNTIYFGEGSWLTVV.

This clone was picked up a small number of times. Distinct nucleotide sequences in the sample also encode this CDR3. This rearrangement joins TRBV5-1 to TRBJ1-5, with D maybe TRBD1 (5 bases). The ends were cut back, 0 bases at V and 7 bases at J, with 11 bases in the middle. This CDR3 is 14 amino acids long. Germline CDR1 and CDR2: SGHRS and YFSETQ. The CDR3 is CASSLGTGGQPQHF. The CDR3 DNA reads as TGCGCCAGCAGCTTGGGAACAGGAGGGCAGCCCCAGCATTTT. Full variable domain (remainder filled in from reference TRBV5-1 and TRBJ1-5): KAGVTQTPRYLIKTRGQQVTLSCSPISGHRSVSWYQQTPGQGLQFLFEYFSETQRNKGNFPGRFSGRQFSNSRSEMNVSTLELGDSALYLCASSLGTGGQPQHFGDGTRLSIL.

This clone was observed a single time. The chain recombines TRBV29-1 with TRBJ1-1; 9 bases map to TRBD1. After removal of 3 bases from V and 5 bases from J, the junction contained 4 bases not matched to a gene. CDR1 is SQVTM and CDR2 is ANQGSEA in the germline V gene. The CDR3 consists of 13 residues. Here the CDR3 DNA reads TGCAGCGTTGAGGGACAGGGTATTACTGAAGCTTTCTTT. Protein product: CSVEGQGITEAFF.

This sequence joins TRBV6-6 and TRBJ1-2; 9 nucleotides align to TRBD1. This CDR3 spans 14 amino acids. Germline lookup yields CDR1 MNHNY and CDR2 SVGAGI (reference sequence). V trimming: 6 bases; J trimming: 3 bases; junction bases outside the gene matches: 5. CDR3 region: CASRTGGADYGYTF. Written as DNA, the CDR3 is TGTGCCAGCAGAACAGGGGGCGCGGACTATGGCTACACCTTC.

Here the CDR3 DNA reads TGTGCCAGCAGCCCACTCCTTATCCAAGAGACCCAGTACTTC. The encoded protein is CASSPLLIQETQYF. The V gene is TRBV7-3, the J gene TRBJ2-5; D remains ambiguous. From germline, CDR1 is SGHTA and CDR2 FQGTGA. V was clipped by 5 bases and J by 1 base, with 11 bases between them. The CDR3 spans 14 residues.

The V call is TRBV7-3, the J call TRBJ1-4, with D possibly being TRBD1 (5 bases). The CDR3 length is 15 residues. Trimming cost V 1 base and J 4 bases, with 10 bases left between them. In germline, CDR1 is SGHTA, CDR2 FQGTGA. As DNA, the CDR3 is TGTGCCAGCAGCTTAAGTGGAGGGGATAATGAAAAACTGTTTTTT. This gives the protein CASSLSGGDNEKLFF.

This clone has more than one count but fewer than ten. Here the CDR3 DNA reads TGTGCCAGCAGCAAAACGGGACACGGAAACACCATATATTTT. Its protein is CASSKTGHGNTIYF. This chain uses TRBV21-1 with TRBJ1-3; the D call in the table, TRBD1, was not verified against the DNA. TRBV21-1 represents a pseudogene. The CDR3 sequence is 14 residues long.

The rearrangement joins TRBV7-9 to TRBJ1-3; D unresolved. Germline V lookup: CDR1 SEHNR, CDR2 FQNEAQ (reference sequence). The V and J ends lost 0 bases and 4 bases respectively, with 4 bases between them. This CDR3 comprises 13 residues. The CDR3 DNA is TGTGCCAGCAGCTTAGCACAGGGAAACACCATATATTTT. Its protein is CASSLAQGNTIYF. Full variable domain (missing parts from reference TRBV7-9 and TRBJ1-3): DTGVSQNPRHKITKRGQNVTFRCDPISEHNRLYWYRQTLGQGPEFLTYFQNEAQLEKSRLLSDRFSAERPKGSFSTLEIQRTEQGDSAMYLCASSLAQGNTIYFGEGSWLTVV.

The CDR3 region is CASSTDRASQPQHF. As DNA, the CDR3 is TGTGCCAGTAGTACTGACAGGGCTAGTCAGCCCCAGCATTTT. This chain joins TRBV19 and TRBJ1-5; 7 positions agree with TRBD1. The germline V gene has CDR1 LNHDA and CDR2 SQIVND (reference sequence). The length of the CDR3 is 14 residues. With V trimmed by 4 bases and J by 6 bases, 6 bases remained unmatched.

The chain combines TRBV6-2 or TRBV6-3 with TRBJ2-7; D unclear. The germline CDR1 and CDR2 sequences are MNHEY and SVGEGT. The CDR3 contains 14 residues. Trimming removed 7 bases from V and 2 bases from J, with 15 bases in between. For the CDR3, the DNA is TGTGCCAGCACCCCACAGACACCAACCTACGAGCAGTACTTC. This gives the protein CASTPQTPTYEQYF.

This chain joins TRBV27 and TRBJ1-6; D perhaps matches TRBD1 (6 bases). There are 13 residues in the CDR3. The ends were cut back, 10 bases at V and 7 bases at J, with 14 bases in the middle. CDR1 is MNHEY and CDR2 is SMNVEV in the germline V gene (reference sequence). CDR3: CATSQGGNSPLHF. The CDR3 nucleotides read TGTGCCACATCACAGGGAGGGAATTCACCCCTCCACTTT.

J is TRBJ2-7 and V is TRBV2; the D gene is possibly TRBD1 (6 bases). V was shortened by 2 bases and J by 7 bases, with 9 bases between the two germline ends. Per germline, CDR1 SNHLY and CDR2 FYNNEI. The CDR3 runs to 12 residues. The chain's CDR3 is CASSEWGREQYF. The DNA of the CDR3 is TGTGCCAGCAGTGAATGGGGGCGGGAGCAGTACTTC. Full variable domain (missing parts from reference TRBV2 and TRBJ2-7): EPEVTQTPSHQVTQMGQEVILRCVPISNHLYFYWYRQILGQKVEFLVSFYNNEISEKSEIFDDQFSVERPDGSNFTLKIRSTKLEDSAMYFCASSEWGREQYFGPGTRLTVT.

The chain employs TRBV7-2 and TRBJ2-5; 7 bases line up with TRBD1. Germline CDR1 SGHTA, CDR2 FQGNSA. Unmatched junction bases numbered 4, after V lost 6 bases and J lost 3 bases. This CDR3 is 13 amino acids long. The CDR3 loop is CASSYQGEETQYF. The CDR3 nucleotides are TGTGCCAGCAGTTACCAGGGGGAAGAGACCCAGTACTTC.

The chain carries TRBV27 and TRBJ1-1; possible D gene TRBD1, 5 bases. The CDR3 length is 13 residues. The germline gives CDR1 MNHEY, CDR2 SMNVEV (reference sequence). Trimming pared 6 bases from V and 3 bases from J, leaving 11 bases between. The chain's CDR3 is CASRNGGDTEAFF. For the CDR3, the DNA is TGTGCCAGCAGGAATGGGGGGGACACTGAAGCTTTCTTT.

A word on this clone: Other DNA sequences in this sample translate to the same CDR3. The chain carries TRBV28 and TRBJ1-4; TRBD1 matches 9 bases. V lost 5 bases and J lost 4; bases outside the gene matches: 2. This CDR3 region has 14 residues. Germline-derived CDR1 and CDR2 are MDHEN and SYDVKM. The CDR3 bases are TGTGCCAGCAGTCTGACAGGGGGTAATGAAAAACTGTTTTTT. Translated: CASSLTGGNEKLFF.